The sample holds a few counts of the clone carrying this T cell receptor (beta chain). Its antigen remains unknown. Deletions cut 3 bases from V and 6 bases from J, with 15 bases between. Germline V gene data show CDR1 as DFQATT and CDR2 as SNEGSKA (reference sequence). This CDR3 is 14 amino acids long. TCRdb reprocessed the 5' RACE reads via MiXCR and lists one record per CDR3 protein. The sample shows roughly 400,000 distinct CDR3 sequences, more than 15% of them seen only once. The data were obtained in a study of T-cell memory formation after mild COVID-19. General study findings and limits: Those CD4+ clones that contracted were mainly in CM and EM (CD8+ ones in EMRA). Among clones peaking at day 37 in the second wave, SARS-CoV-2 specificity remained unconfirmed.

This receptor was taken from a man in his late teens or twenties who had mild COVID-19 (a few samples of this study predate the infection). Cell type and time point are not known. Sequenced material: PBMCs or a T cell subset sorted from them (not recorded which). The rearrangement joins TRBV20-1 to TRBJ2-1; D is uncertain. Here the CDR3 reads CSASYPRMGNEQFF. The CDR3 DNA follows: TGCAGTGCTAGTTACCCCCGCATGGGCAATGAGCAGTTCTTC.